What follows are 14 T cell receptor beta chains derived from one specimen sequenced in a study of PD-1 blockade in classical Hodgkin lymphoma. Relapses following autologous stem cell transplantation were seen in all patients, with brentuximab vedotin exposure varying. Here immunoSEQ multiplex PCR was the method, and the copy in TCRdb shows in-frame clones only, minus some. This table holds 66,000 or so clones, 70% to 75% found once. The source material was peripheral blood mononuclear cells (PBMCs), sampled before the second cycle of nivolumab. These receptors were obtained from a human donor with classical Hodgkin lymphoma.

This chain connects TRBV12-5 to TRBJ2-3; TRBD1 matches at 10 bases. CDR1 is LGHNT and CDR2 is FRNRAP in the germline V gene. The length of the CDR3 is 15 residues. The junction had 2 bases not matched to a gene; V was cut back by 4 bases and J by 1 base. The CDR3: CASGSGTGGTDTQYF. In nucleotides, the CDR3 is TGTGCTAGTGGTTCCGGGACAGGGGGCACAGATACGCAGTATTTT.

The chain is built from TRBV6-1 and TRBJ2-5; tentatively, D is TRBD1 (5 bases). The DNA end is a closer match to TRBJ2-7, so the J assignment may be wrong. CDR1 is MNHNS, CDR2 SASEGT, per germline. This CDR3 is 14 amino acids long. The CDR3 sequence: CASSVTQGSYEQYF. CDR3 nucleotide sequence: TGTGCCAGCAGTGTAACCCAGGGCTCCTACGAGCAGTACTTC.

Only a few counts were recorded for this clone. The V call is TRBV30, the J call TRBJ1-2; a weak D match, TRBD1 (5 bases). Germline V gene data show CDR1 as GTSNPN and CDR2 as SVGIG (reference sequence). Trimming removed 3 bases from V and 6 bases from J, with 11 bases in between. The CDR3 loop spans 12 amino acids. For the CDR3, the DNA is TGTGCCTGGAGCCTGCAGGGCAATGGCTACACCTTC. Translation gives CAWSLQGNGYTF.

The chain links TRBV19 to TRBJ1-1; TRBD1 matches 7 bases. This CDR3 contains 12 residues. The V gene's germline CDR1 is LNHDA and CDR2 SQIVND (reference sequence). With 9 bases clipped from V and 4 bases from J, the junction kept 5 bases outside the gene matches. The CDR3 region is CASTTGFTEAFF. The CDR3 DNA reads TGTGCCAGCACGACAGGGTTCACTGAAGCTTTCTTT.

This clone was seen only a few times. The rearrangement links TRBV10-2 to TRBJ2-1; no reliable D call. CDR1 is WSHSY and CDR2 is SAAADI in the germline V gene. The CDR3 sequence is 10 residues long. Trimming removed 3 bases from V and 7 bases from J, with 1 base in between. The CDR3 sequence is CASSDNEQFF. The CDR3 bases are TGCGCCAGCAGTGATAATGAGCAGTTCTTC.

V gene TRBV6-6 combines with J gene TRBJ1-1, with a weak D call TRBD1 (6 bases). The CDR3 covers 14 residues. Trimming stripped 3 bases from V and 1 base from J, with 9 bases between. Germline assignment: CDR1 MNHNY and CDR2 SVGAGI (reference sequence). This CDR3 reads CASSYTTGNTEAFF. In DNA, the CDR3 is TGTGCCAGCAGTTATACGACAGGGAACACTGAAGCTTTCTTT.

This chain links TRBV19 with TRBJ1-2; D might be TRBD1 (5 bases). The CDR3 has 13 residues. Germline values: CDR1 LNHDA, CDR2 SQIVND (reference sequence). Trimming removed 7 bases from V and 4 bases from J, with 13 bases in between. The CDR3 is CASNQGDSYGYTF. CDR3 sequence (DNA): TGTGCCAGTAACCAAGGGGACTCCTATGGCTACACCTTC.

This clone has only one observation. V gene TRBV30 combines with J gene TRBJ1-3; the D gene is possibly TRBD1 (5 bases). CDR1 is GTSNPN, CDR2 SVGIG, per germline (reference sequence). Trimming stripped 2 bases from V and 0 bases from J, with 11 bases between. The CDR3 sequence is 15 residues long. CDR3 residues: CAWSRQGASGNTIYF. In DNA form, the CDR3 reads TGTGCCTGGAGTCGGCAGGGAGCCTCTGGAAACACCATATATTTT. Supplemented by reference TRBV30 and TRBJ1-3, the full variable domain reads SQTIHQWPATLVQPVGSPLSLECTVEGTSNPNLYWYRQAAGRGLQLLFYSVGIGQISSEVPQNLSASRPQDRQFILSSKKLLLSDSGFYLCAWSRQGASGNTIYFGEGSWLTVV.

The chain links TRBV5-6 to TRBJ2-7, with D possibly being TRBD1 (6 bases). This CDR3 comprises 12 residues. The V end was cut by 4 bases, the J end by 2 bases, with 7 bases between. Germline CDR1 reads SGHDT; CDR2 reads YYEEEE. In DNA form, the CDR3 reads TGTGCCAGCAGCCGGGACACCTACGAGCAGTACTTC. Protein sequence: CASSRDTYEQYF.

V gene TRBV7-9 combines with J gene TRBJ1-2; D not resolved. The V gene lost 5 bases and the J gene lost 2 bases, with 15 bases spanning the gap. CDR1 and CDR2 from the germline V gene are SEHNR and FQNEAQ (reference sequence). The CDR3 is 15 amino acids. CDR3 sequence reads: CASSGEVSENYGYTF. Here the CDR3 DNA reads TGTGCCAGCAGCGGGGAGGTGTCAGAAAACTATGGCTACACCTTC. The full variable domain, in which reference TRBV7-9 and TRBJ1-2 provide the parts outside the CDR3, is DTGVSQNPRHKITKRGQNVTFRCDPISEHNRLYWYRQTLGQGPEFLTYFQNEAQLEKSRLLSDRFSAERPKGSFSTLEIQRTEQGDSAMYLCASSGEVSENYGYTFGSGTRLTVV.

The sample holds a few counts of this clone. The V gene is TRBV2, the J gene TRBJ2-6; the D gene is possibly TRBD1 (6 bases). Trimming cost V 3 bases and J 0 bases, with 15 bases left between them. The germline V gene has CDR1 SNHLY and CDR2 FYNNEI. The CDR3 spans 18 residues. DNA for the CDR3: TGTGCCAGCAGTGACAGACAGGATTTTTACTCTGGGGCCAACGTCCTGACTTTC. It yields the protein CASSDRQDFYSGANVLTF.

This clone counts as medium-sized (0.01 to 0.1%). This rearrangement joins TRBV30 to TRBJ1-2; D is ambiguous. The CDR3 contains 13 residues. The V end was cut by 7 bases, the J end by 4 bases, with 16 bases between. Germline V lookup: CDR1 GTSNPN, CDR2 SVGIG (reference sequence). The CDR3 is CASPITRSYGYTF. The DNA for the CDR3 is TGTGCCTCCCCGATCACCAGATCCTATGGCTACACCTTC. Full variable domain (rest looked up from reference TRBV30 and TRBJ1-2): SQTIHQWPATLVQPVGSPLSLECTVEGTSNPNLYWYRQAAGRGLQLLFYSVGIGQISSEVPQNLSASRPQDRQFILSSKKLLLSDSGFYLCASPITRSYGYTFGSGTRLTVV.

This rearrangement joins TRBV19 to TRBJ1-1; TRBD1 matches 9 bases. This CDR3 contains 15 residues. Germline assignment: CDR1 LNHDA and CDR2 SQIVND (reference sequence). V lost 6 bases to trimming and J lost 1 base; unmatched junction nucleotides: 6. CDR3 sequence (DNA): TGTGCCAGTAGGCGCGTGACAGGGGGGAACACTGAAGCTTTCTTT. Protein sequence: CASRRVTGGNTEAFF. The whole variable domain, remainder taken from reference TRBV19 and TRBJ1-1, is DGGITQSPKYLFRKEGQNVTLSCEQNLNHDAMYWYRQDPGQGLRLIYYSQIVNDFQKGDIAEGYSVSREKKESFPLTVTSAQKNPTAFYLCASRRVTGGNTEAFFGQGTRLTVV.

This sequence joins TRBV7-6 and TRBJ1-4; possible D gene TRBD1, 5 bases. The CDR3 extends over 14 amino acids. Looked up from germline, CDR1 is SGHVS and CDR2 is FNYEAQ. Trimming shortened V by 5 bases and J by 7 bases, and 14 bases separated the two germline ends. CDR3 in DNA: TGTGCCAGCAGCCCGGGGGGTTGGGGTGAAAAACTGTTTTTT. This encodes CASSPGGWGEKLFF. The variable domain in full, completed from reference TRBV7-6 and TRBJ1-4, reads GAGVSQSPRYKVTKRGQDVALRCDPISGHVSLYWYRQALGQGPEFLTYFNYEAQQDKSGLPNDRFSAERPEGSISTLTIQRTEQRDSAMYRCASSPGGWGEKLFFGSGTQLSVL.